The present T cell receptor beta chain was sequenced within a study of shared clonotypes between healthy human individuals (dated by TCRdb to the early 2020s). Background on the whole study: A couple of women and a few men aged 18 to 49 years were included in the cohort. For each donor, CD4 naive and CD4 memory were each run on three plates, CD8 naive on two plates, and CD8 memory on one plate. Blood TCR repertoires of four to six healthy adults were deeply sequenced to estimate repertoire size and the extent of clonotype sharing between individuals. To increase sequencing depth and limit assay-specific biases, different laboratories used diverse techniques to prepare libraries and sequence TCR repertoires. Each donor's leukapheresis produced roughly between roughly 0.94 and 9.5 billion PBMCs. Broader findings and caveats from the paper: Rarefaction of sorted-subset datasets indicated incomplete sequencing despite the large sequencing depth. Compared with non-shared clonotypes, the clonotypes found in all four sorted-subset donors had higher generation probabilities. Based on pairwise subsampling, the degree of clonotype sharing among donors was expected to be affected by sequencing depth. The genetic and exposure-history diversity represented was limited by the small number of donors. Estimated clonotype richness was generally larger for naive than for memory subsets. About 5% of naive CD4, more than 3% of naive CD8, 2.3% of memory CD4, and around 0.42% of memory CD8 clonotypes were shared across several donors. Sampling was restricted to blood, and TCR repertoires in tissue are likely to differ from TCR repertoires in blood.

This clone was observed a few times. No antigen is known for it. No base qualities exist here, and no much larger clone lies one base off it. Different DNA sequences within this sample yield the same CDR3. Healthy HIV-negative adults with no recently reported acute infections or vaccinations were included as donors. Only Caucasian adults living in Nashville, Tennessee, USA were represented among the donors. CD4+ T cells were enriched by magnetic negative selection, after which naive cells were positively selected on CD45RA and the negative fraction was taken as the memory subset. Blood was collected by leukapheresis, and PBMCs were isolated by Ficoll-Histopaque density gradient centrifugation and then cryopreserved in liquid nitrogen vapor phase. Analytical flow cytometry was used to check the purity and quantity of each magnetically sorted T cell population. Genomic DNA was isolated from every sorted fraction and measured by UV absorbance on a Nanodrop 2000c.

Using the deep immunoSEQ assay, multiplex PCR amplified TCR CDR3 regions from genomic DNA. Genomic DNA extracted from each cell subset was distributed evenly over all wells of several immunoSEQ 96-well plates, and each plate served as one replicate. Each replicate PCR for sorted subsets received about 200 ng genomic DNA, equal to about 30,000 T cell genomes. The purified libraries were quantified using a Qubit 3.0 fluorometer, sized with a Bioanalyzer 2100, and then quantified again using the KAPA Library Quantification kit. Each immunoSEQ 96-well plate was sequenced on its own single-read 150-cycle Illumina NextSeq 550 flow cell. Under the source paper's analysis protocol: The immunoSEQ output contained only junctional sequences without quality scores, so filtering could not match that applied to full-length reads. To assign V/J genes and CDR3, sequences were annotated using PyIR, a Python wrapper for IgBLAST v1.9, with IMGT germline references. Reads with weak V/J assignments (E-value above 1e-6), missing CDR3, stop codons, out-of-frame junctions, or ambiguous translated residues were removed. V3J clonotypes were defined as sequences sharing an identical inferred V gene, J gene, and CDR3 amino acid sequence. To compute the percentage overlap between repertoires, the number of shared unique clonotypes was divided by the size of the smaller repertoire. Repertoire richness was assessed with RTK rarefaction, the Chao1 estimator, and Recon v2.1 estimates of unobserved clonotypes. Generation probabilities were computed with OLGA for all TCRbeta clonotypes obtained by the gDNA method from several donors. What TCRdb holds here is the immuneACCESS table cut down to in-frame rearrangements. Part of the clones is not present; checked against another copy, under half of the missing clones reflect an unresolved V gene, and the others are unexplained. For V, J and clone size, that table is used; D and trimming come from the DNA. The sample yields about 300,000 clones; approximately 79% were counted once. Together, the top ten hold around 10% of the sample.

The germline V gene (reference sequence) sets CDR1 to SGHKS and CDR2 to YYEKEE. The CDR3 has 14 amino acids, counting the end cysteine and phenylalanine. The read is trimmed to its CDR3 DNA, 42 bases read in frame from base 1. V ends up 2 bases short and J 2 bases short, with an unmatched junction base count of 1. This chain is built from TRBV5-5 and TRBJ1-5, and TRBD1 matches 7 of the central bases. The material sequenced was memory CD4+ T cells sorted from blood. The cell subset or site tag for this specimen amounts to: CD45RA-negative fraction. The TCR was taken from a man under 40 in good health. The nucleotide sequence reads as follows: TGTGCCAGCAGCTTAGGGGGCGGCAATCAGCCCCAGCATTTT. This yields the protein CASSLGGGNQPQHF.